This TCR beta chain appears in the sequencing data of a study of blood T cell repertoires in COVID-19. At the level of the study: The origin of the acute and convalescent COVID-19 samples was the United States, Italy and Spain. PBMCs, B-cell-depleted T cells, or T cells were the source of the cDNA or gDNA that made up the material.

Original analysis: Amplification from reference gene primers served as the basis for estimated nucleated cell counts. Using immunoSEQ multiplex PCR, the repertoire was profiled, and TCRdb retains in-frame clones only, with some absent. V and J calls and clone size follow that table, whereas D and trimming were derived from the DNA. The table records some 100,000 clones, roughly 80% of them present only once. V lost 9 bases and J lost 1, with 11 bases in between. Germline V gene sequence: CDR1 KGHDR, CDR2 SFDVKD. This CDR3 contains 13 residues. What was sequenced was peripheral blood. This TCR was sampled from a woman aged 55-70 years with acute or convalescent COVID-19. V gene TRBV24-1 combines with J gene TRBJ1-1; weak D call: TRBD1 (5 bases). Here the CDR3 reads CATQRQPNTEAFF. CDR3 DNA: TGTGCCACCCAAAGACAGCCGAACACTGAAGCTTTCTTT.